This TCR beta chain was captured in a study of cytomegalovirus exposure and HLA in healthy donors. PCR primers comprised 60 Vbeta and 13 Jbeta primers. Generated by immunoSEQ multiplex PCR, the TCRdb table keeps only in-frame clones and is missing some. This sample has some 150,000 clones; roughly 80% occur once, and the top ten carry about 0.77%. This CDR3 region has 14 residues. CDR1 and CDR2 from the germline V gene are SGHRS and YFSETQ. The V segment lost 0 bases and the J segment 1 base; nucleotides outside the gene matches: 1. The chain couples TRBV5-1 to TRBJ2-7; TRBD2 agrees at 7 bases. The sequence came from a young woman in good health and CMV-seronegative. Material: PBMCs. CDR3 amino acids: CASSLDGRSYEQYF. The DNA for the CDR3 is TGCGCCAGCAGCTTGGACGGGAGGTCCTACGAGCAGTACTTC.